This T cell receptor beta chain was sequenced in a study of blood T cell repertoires in COVID-19. Authors' methods: From reference gene primer amplification, estimates of nucleated cell counts were derived. TCRdb's copy holds only in-frame clones and misses some; the assay was immunoSEQ multiplex PCR. The V and J calls and clone size were taken over from that table, and D and trimming were inferred from the DNA. The profile shows tens of thousands of clones, approximately 90% of them singletons. The CDR3 spans 15 residues. V shed 5 bases, J shed 7 bases, and the junction held 13 bases outside the gene matches. Germline CDR1 and CDR2: GTSNPN and SVGIG (reference sequence).

Sequencing used peripheral blood. This receptor was taken from a human donor in a cohort sampled during active COVID-19. V and J are TRBV30 and TRBJ2-2; 7 positions agree with TRBD1. The DNA for the CDR3 is TGTGCCTGGGCCACCGGGACAGTGAATGGCGGGGAGCTGTTTTTT. The encoded protein is CAWATGTVNGGELFF. Using reference TRBV30 and TRBJ2-2 for the parts outside the CDR3, the full variable domain is SQTIHQWPATLVQPVGSPLSLECTVEGTSNPNLYWYRQAAGRGLQLLFYSVGIGQISSEVPQNLSASRPQDRQFILSSKKLLLSDSGFYLCAWATGTVNGGELFFGEGSRLTVL.